This TCR beta chain was profiled in a study of T cell changes during pregnancy in multiple sclerosis. The CDR3 sequence is 15 residues long. Germline CDR1 reads SGHRS; CDR2 reads YFSETQ. The V gene lost 0 bases and the J gene lost 1 base, with 10 bases spanning the gap. This clone appeared once. Profiling relied on immunoSEQ multiplex PCR, and the TCRdb table lists in-frame clones only, not all of them. The data hold roughly 79,000 clones, with 85% to 95% observed a single time. This receptor was obtained from a female donor with multiple sclerosis, enrolled in a pregnancy study. This material consisted of CD4+ T cells from peripheral blood mononuclear cells, taken before pregnancy. The chain employs TRBV5-1 and TRBJ2-5, with a weak D call TRBD2 (5 bases). The CDR3 bases are TGCGCCAGCAGCTTGGCCGGGAACTCCCAAGAGACCCAGTACTTC. It yields the protein CASSLAGNSQETQYF.